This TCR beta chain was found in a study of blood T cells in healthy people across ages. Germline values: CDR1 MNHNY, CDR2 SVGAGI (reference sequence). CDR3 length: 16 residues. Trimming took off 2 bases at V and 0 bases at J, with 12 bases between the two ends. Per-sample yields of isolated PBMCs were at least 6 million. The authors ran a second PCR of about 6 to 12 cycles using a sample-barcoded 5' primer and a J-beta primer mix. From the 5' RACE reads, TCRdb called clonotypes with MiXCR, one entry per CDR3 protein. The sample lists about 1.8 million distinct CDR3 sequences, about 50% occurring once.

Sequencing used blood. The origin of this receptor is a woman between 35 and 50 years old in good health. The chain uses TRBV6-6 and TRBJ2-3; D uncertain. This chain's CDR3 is CASSYPGRISTDTQYF. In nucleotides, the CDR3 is TGTGCCAGCAGTTACCCGGGCCGGATTAGCACAGATACGCAGTATTTT.